This T cell receptor (beta chain) came from a study of cytomegalovirus exposure and HLA in healthy donors. General observations from the study: Several V segments, TRBV6-2 and TRBV6-3 among them, could not be told apart and were dropped.

Germline values: CDR1 SGHVS, CDR2 FNYEAQ. V lost 5 bases and J 0 bases, leaving 9 bases between the germline ends. The CDR3 covers 14 residues. With respect to this clone: Its antigen is unidentified.

Primers: 60 Vbeta forward and 13 Jbeta reverse. Using immunoSEQ multiplex PCR, the repertoire was profiled, and TCRdb retains in-frame clones only, with some absent. The sample gives about 120,000 clones, roughly 82% of which show up once; roughly 3% is in the top ten. The chain combines TRBV7-6 with TRBJ2-3; weak D call: TRBD1 (6 bases). Material for sequencing was PBMCs. The receptor was isolated from a woman in her thirties or forties in good health and CMV-seropositive. The CDR3 loop reads CASSRTVSTDTQYF. The CDR3 DNA reads as TGTGCCAGCAGCCGGACAGTTAGCACAGATACGCAGTATTTT.